Each of the 17 T cell receptor beta chains below was sequenced from the same sample in a study of blood T cell repertoires in COVID-19. Here immunoSEQ multiplex PCR was the method, and the copy in TCRdb shows in-frame clones only, minus some. The sample includes some 240,000 clones, 75% to 85% of them seen just once. The source material was peripheral blood. These receptors were collected from a woman in her seventies with COVID-19, enrolled during active disease.

A few counts support this clone. This chain joins TRBV9 and TRBJ1-1; the match to TRBD1 covers 7 bases. The V gene's germline CDR1 is SGDLS and CDR2 YYNGEE. V dropped 0 bases and J dropped 3; count of bases not matched to a gene: 5. The CDR3 consists of 15 residues. The CDR3 reads CASSVVGRGDTEAFF. Written as DNA, the CDR3 is TGTGCCAGCAGCGTAGTTGGCAGGGGGGACACTGAAGCTTTCTTT.

This clone has just one count. The chain carries TRBV29-1 and TRBJ2-3; 7 bases are a match to TRBD1. Germline loops: CDR1 SQVTM, CDR2 ANQGSEA. The CDR3 sequence is 13 residues long. Trimming at V came to 6 bases and at J to 1 base, leaving 4 bases not matched to a gene. CDR3 region: CSVAGQGTDTQYF. The CDR3 nucleotides read TGCAGCGTGGCTGGACAGGGCACAGATACGCAGTATTTT.

The chain carries TRBV18 and TRBJ1-6; weak D call: TRBD1 (5 bases). Germline-derived CDR1 and CDR2 are KGHSH and LQKENI. The ends were cut back, 2 bases at V and 8 bases at J, with 19 bases in the middle. There are 17 residues in the CDR3. The CDR3: CASSPLIAHGGDSPLHF. CDR3 sequence (DNA): TGTGCCAGCTCACCATTAATTGCCCACGGAGGGGATTCACCCCTCCACTTT.

This sequence joins TRBV5-4 and TRBJ2-1, with 12 bases matching TRBD2. The germline V gene encodes CDR1 SGHNT and CDR2 YYREEE (reference sequence). There are 17 residues in the CDR3. Trimming at V came to 0 bases and at J to 7 bases, leaving 8 bases not matched to a gene. This chain's CDR3 is CASSLGLAGARMNEQFF. CDR3 DNA: TGTGCCAGCAGCTTGGGACTAGCGGGGGCCCGGATGAATGAGCAGTTCTTC.

This clone turned up a few times. The chain couples TRBV5-6 to TRBJ1-2; 9 positions agree with TRBD1. The V segment lost 0 bases and the J segment 2 bases; nucleotides outside the gene matches: 8. Germline loops: CDR1 SGHDT, CDR2 YYEEEE. The CDR3 loop spans 17 amino acids. The chain's CDR3 is CASSLALTGGLNYGYTF. Here the CDR3 DNA reads TGTGCCAGCAGCTTGGCTTTGACAGGGGGATTAAACTATGGCTACACCTTC. The entire variable domain, with the rest obtained from reference TRBV5-6 and TRBJ1-2, is as follows: DAGVTQSPTHLIKTRGQQVTLRCSPKSGHDTVSWYQQALGQGPQFIFQYYEEEERQRGNFPDRFSGHQFPNYSSELNVNALLLGDSALYLCASSLALTGGLNYGYTFGSGTRLTVV.

V usage is TRBV30 and J usage is TRBJ2-1; D unclear. V was trimmed by 0 bases and J by 4 bases, leaving 10 bases between them. CDR1 is GTSNPN, CDR2 SVGIG, per germline (reference sequence). The CDR3 runs to 14 residues. CDR3 DNA sequence: TGTGCCTGGAGTGTAGTCGACTCGTACAATGAGCAGTTCTTC. Encoded protein: CAWSVVDSYNEQFF. The complete variable domain, with remaining parts taken from reference TRBV30 and TRBJ2-1, reads SQTIHQWPATLVQPVGSPLSLECTVEGTSNPNLYWYRQAAGRGLQLLFYSVGIGQISSEVPQNLSASRPQDRQFILSSKKLLLSDSGFYLCAWSVVDSYNEQFFGPGTRLTVL.

The chain joins TRBV2 to TRBJ1-5; D gene ambiguous. This CDR3 is built from 14 residues. Germline CDR1 is SNHLY and CDR2 is FYNNEI. The V end lost 3 bases, the J end lost 7 bases, and 13 bases lay between the germline ends. The CDR3 sequence is CASSDRHSHQPQHF. CDR3 in DNA: TGTGCCAGCAGTGACAGGCATAGTCACCAGCCCCAGCATTTT.

In its sample, this clone was seen once. This chain links TRBV28 with TRBJ2-7; tentatively, D is TRBD1 (6 bases). This CDR3 is 11 amino acids long. Trimming left V 10 bases short and J 4 bases short, with 11 bases between. Germline CDR1 and CDR2: MDHEN and SYDVKM. The CDR3 DNA is TGTGCCAACGGCCAGGGGTACGAGCAGTACTTC. This encodes CANGQGYEQYF. The whole variable domain, filled in from reference TRBV28 and TRBJ2-7, reads DVKVTQSSRYLVKRTGEKVFLECVQDMDHENMFWYRQDPGLGLRLIYFSYDVKMKEKGDIPEGYSVSREKKERFSLILESASTNQTSMYLCANGQGYEQYFGPGTRLTVT.

The V call is TRBV10-3, the J call TRBJ1-1; possibly TRBD1 for D (6 bases). The V end was cut by 6 bases, the J end by 5 bases, with 16 bases between. CDR3 size: 14 residues. The germline V gene has CDR1 ENHRY and CDR2 SYGVKD. This chain's CDR3 is CAIRTQGVGTEAFF. CDR3 coding DNA: TGTGCCATCAGGACACAGGGTGTGGGGACTGAAGCTTTCTTT.

This clone was counted between two and nine times. The chain has TRBV19 and TRBJ2-7; 7 bases are a match to TRBD1. The ends lost 2 bases at V and 5 bases at J; junction bases unmatched: 3. Per the germline V gene, CDR1 is LNHDA and CDR2 is SQIVND (reference sequence). This CDR3 is built from 13 residues. The CDR3 loop is CASSIIGGNEQYF. CDR3 DNA sequence: TGTGCCAGTAGTATAATAGGGGGCAACGAGCAGTACTTC.

The V and J genes are TRBV7-2 and TRBJ1-1; maybe TRBD1 (6 bases). CDR1 and CDR2 from the germline V gene are SGHTA and FQGNSA. This CDR3 has 13 residues. V lost 5 bases to trimming and J lost 1 base, with 8 bases between them. CDR3 residues: CASSTTGNTEAFF. The DNA for the CDR3 is TGTGCCAGCAGCACGACAGGGAACACTGAAGCTTTCTTT. Supplemented by reference TRBV7-2 and TRBJ1-1, the full variable domain reads GAGVSQSPSNKVTEKGKDVELRCDPISGHTALYWYRQSLGQGLEFLIYFQGNSAPDKSGLPSDRFSAERTGGSVSTLTIQRTQQEDSAVYLCASSTTGNTEAFFGQGTRLTVV.

The CDR3 protein is CASREASYNEQFF. Here the CDR3 DNA reads TGTGCCAGCAGGGAGGCCTCATACAATGAGCAGTTCTTC. The chain couples TRBV2 to TRBJ2-1, with a tentative D call TRBD2 (5 bases). V lost 6 bases, J lost 4 bases, and 10 bases lay in between. This CDR3 is built from 13 residues. In germline, CDR1 is SNHLY, CDR2 FYNNEI.

The V gene is TRBV20-1, the J gene TRBJ2-1, with 11 bases lining up with TRBD2. This CDR3 is built from 16 residues. Trimming at V came to 3 bases and at J to 5 bases, leaving 9 bases not matched to a gene. Germline-derived CDR1 and CDR2 are DFQATT and SNEGSKA (reference sequence). The chain's CDR3 is CSASWASGGTHNEQFF. DNA of the CDR3: TGCAGTGCTAGTTGGGCTAGCGGGGGGACTCACAATGAGCAGTTCTTC.

This clone was seen a handful of times. V and J are TRBV14 and TRBJ2-5; D not resolved. The V gene lost 4 bases and the J gene lost 4 bases, with 10 bases spanning the gap. Germline V gives CDR1 SGHDN, CDR2 FVKESK. The CDR3 has 13 residues. CDR3 in amino acids: CASSRRGRETQYF. The DNA for the CDR3 is TGTGCCAGCAGCCGGAGAGGTCGAGAGACCCAGTACTTC.

The chain links TRBV9 to TRBJ1-1, with unresolved D. The CDR3 has 15 residues. Trimming removed 4 bases at V and 4 bases at J, with 17 bases between. Per germline, CDR1 SGDLS and CDR2 YYNGEE. CDR3 coding DNA: TGTGCCAGCAGCCCCAGTGGAGTTCTCAGCACTGAAGCTTTCTTT. It codes for CASSPSGVLSTEAFF.

The rearrangement links TRBV7-9 to TRBJ2-7; D gene unclear. This CDR3 region has 16 residues. Trimming removed 3 bases from V and 3 bases from J, with 18 bases in between. Germline CDR1 reads SEHNR; CDR2 reads FQNEAQ (reference sequence). This CDR3 is CASSFFFDSASYEQYF. DNA for the CDR3: TGTGCCAGCAGCTTTTTCTTCGACTCAGCGAGCTACGAGCAGTACTTC.

The chain uses TRBV6-2 or TRBV6-3 and TRBJ1-5, with no clear D. CDR1 is MNHEY, CDR2 SVGEGT, per germline. CDR3 length: 15 residues. V lost 2 bases and J 6 bases, leaving 14 bases between the germline ends. CDR3 nucleotides: TGTGCCAGCAGTTACGGTCAGGTTAGGTCTCAGCCCCAGCATTTT. As protein: CASSYGQVRSQPQHF.